A selection of T cell receptor beta chains follows, all from one sample in a study of CD8 T cells in ankylosing spondylitis. In TCRdb, the 5' RACE reads were re-called with MiXCR into one record per CDR3 protein. Here the sample spans some 200,000 distinct CDR3 sequences, 15% to 20% being singletons. The sequencing input was blood, either unsorted or a sorted T cell fraction (not recorded which). The receptors were sampled from a male donor aged 10-29 years with ankylosing spondylitis or in good health (not recorded which). Each CDR3 is given with its conserved first and last residue. The D gene is left open where the match is weak. Size values are once, few and many counts, or a class for expanded clones, and some rows have none.

>TRBV20-1|many|TRBJ2-5|TRBD2
TGCAGTGCTAGAGGCGGGGGGTCGCTCCGAGAGACCCAGTACTTC
CSARGGGSLRETQYF
>TRBV20-1|.|TRBJ2-3|.
TGCAGTGCTAGTCTAACCGGACGGATAGCAGATACGCAGTATTTT
CSASLTGRIADTQYF
>TRBV12-3/TRBV12-4|many|TRBJ1-2|.
TGTGCCAGCAGCCTAGGCCATTGGGGCTACACCTTC
CASSLGHWGYTF
>TRBV28|many|TRBJ1-5|TRBD1
TGTGCCAGCGGGACAGGCGAAATCAGCAATCAGCCCCAGCATTTT
CASGTGEISNQPQHF
>TRBV2|.|TRBJ1-2|.
TGTGCCAGCAGTGAAGGCGGTGACTTCTATGCTGGCTACACCTTC
CASSEGGDFYAGYTF
>TRBV4-2|.|TRBJ2-1|TRBD2
TGTGCCAGCAGCCGAGGTCCATTAGCGGGAGAGAACAATGAGCAGTTCTTC
CASSRGPLAGENNEQFF
>TRBV20-1|.|TRBJ2-3|.
TGCAGTGCGCCCGGGCTCCGCACAGATACGCAGTATTTT
CSAPGLRTDTQYF
>TRBV23-1|.|TRBJ1-5|.
TGCGCCAGCAGTCAATACCCCGGGGTGACCCAGCCCCAGCATTTT
CASSQYPGVTQPQHF
>TRBV12-3/TRBV12-4|many|TRBJ2-5|.
TGTGCCAGCAGTTTCTCCGGAGAGACCCAGTACTTC
CASSFSGETQYF
>TRBV6-5|many|TRBJ2-7|.
TGTGCCAGCAGTAACGGCGCCATTACCAAAAAGTACTTC
CASSNGAITKKYF
>TRBV15|many|TRBJ2-5|.
TGTGCCACCAGAGCGACCCCCGTCGGACAGCAAGAGACCCAGTACTTC
CATRATPVGQQETQYF
>TRBV12-3/TRBV12-4|many|TRBJ1-2|.
TGTGCCAGCAGTTTAGAAGGGGACTCTAACTATGGCTACACCTTC
CASSLEGDSNYGYTF
>TRBV5-1|many|TRBJ2-3|.
TGCGCCAGCAGCTCTGCGGACTCCACAGATACGCAGTATTTT
CASSSADSTDTQYF
>TRBV6-6|many|TRBJ1-2|TRBD1
TGTGCCAGCAGTTTGCCACAGGGGGAAGCTAACTATGGCTACACCTTC
CASSLPQGEANYGYTF
>TRBV3-1|.|TRBJ2-3|.
TGTGCCAGCAGCCGCTCTCAGATAAGCACAGATACGCAGTATTTT
CASSRSQISTDTQYF
>TRBV20-1|many|TRBJ2-1|.
TGCAGTGCTAGAGATCAAGAGGGTTACTACAATGAGCAGTTCTTC
CSARDQEGYYNEQFF
>TRBV24-1|many|TRBJ2-7|.
TGTGCCACCAGTGATCCGACCTCTTACGAGCAGTACTTC
CATSDPTSYEQYF
>TRBV6-5|many|TRBJ1-1|TRBD1
TGTGCCAGCAGCCCGGGACAGGCAAACACTGAAGCTTTCTTT
CASSPGQANTEAFF
>TRBV4-1|.|TRBJ2-5|TRBD2
TGCGCCAGCAGCCAAGACGCAGCGGGAGGAGAGACCCAGTACTTC
CASSQDAAGGETQYF
>TRBV15|many|TRBJ2-3|.
TGTGCCACCAGCAGAGACGCCAAGGCCCGCACAGATACGCAGTATTTT
CATSRDAKARTDTQYF
>TRBV12-3/TRBV12-4|many|TRBJ2-6|.
TGTGCCAGCAGTTTATGGTCAGCTGGGGCCAACGTCCTGACTTTC
CASSLWSAGANVLTF
>TRBV29-1|.|TRBJ2-7|TRBD2
TGCAGCGTTAGAGGCCCTAGCGGCTACGAGCAGTACTTC
CSVRGPSGYEQYF
>TRBV5-4|many|TRBJ2-4|.
TGTGCCAGCAGCTTGGGACTGGACAAAAACATTCAGTACTTC
CASSLGLDKNIQYF
>TRBV6-9|many|TRBJ2-3|TRBD2
TGTGCCAGCAGTTACCTCGAGGCACTAGCGCCAGATACGCAGTATTTT
CASSYLEALAPDTQYF
>TRBV24-1|many|TRBJ2-3|.
TGTGCCACCGAGGGGACATTATCCACAGATACGCAGTATTTT
CATEGTLSTDTQYF
>TRBV12-5|.|TRBJ2-1|TRBD2
TGTGCTAGTGGTTTGGTACTAGCGGGAGTGGTCAATGAGCAGTTCTTC
CASGLVLAGVVNEQFF
>TRBV6-1|many|TRBJ1-5|TRBD1
TGTGCCAGCACTTCGACAGGGGTAGATCAGCCCCAGCATTTT
CASTSTGVDQPQHF
>TRBV12-3/TRBV12-4|many|TRBJ2-2|TRBD2
TGTGCCAGCACCTCCCTGACTAGCGGCAACACCGGGGAGCTGTTTTTT
CASTSLTSGNTGELFF
>TRBV20-1|.|TRBJ2-5|.
TGCAGTGCTAGATATGGGGTTGGGGCTACAAAAGAGACCCAGTACTTC
CSARYGVGATKETQYF
>TRBV24-1|many|TRBJ2-1|.
TGTGCCACCGGATCAGGGGAATACAATGAGCAGTTCTTC
CATGSGEYNEQFF
>TRBV4-3|.|TRBJ2-1|.
TGCGCCAGCAGCCTAAGCAAATACAATGAGCAGTTCTTC
CASSLSKYNEQFF
>TRBV7-3|.|TRBJ2-3|.
TGTGCCAGCAGCTTTGGCGGGGACTCAGATACGCAGTATTTT
CASSFGGDSDTQYF
>TRBV4-3|many|TRBJ2-2|TRBD2
TGCGCCAGCAGCCAAGATCTCCGAGCGGGAGGGTATGCCGGGGAGCTGTTTTTT
CASSQDLRAGGYAGELFF
>TRBV3-1|many|TRBJ2-1|TRBD2
TGTGCCAGCAGCCAAGCGGGGGGATCCTACAATGAGCAGTTCTTC
CASSQAGGSYNEQFF
>TRBV20-1|many|TRBJ2-2|TRBD1
TGCAGTGCTAGAGAAAGGGGGCTCACCGGGGAGCTGTTTTTT
CSARERGLTGELFF
>TRBV9|few|TRBJ2-3|.
TGTGCCAGCAGCGTTAGTTCGAGGGAGAGCACAGATACGCAGTATTTT
CASSVSSRESTDTQYF
>TRBV18|few|TRBJ2-2|.
TGTGCCAGCTCACCCAGGGCCCCGCTGAACACCGGGGAGCTGTTTTTT
CASSPRAPLNTGELFF
>TRBV12-3/TRBV12-4|.|TRBJ2-2|.
TGTGCCAGCAGTTTAAAAGCTGGTCCCACCGGGGAGCTGTTTTTT
CASSLKAGPTGELFF
>TRBV2|.|TRBJ2-1|TRBD2
TGTGCCCGACACGGGCGGGGAGGGAATGAGCAGTTCTTC
CARHGRGGNEQFF
>TRBV25-1|many|TRBJ2-5|.
TGTGCCACCTGGACCGGGACTCGTGGAGAGACCCAGTACTTC
CATWTGTRGETQYF
>TRBV30|many|TRBJ1-1|.
TGTGCCTGGAGCCTCTCCCTTCGGGGGCCAGGGGAAGCTTTCTTT
CAWSLSLRGPGEAFF
>TRBV12-3/TRBV12-4|many|TRBJ2-1|TRBD1
TGTGCCAGCAGAACAGGGGAAGGATCCTACAATGAGCAGTTCTTC
CASRTGEGSYNEQFF